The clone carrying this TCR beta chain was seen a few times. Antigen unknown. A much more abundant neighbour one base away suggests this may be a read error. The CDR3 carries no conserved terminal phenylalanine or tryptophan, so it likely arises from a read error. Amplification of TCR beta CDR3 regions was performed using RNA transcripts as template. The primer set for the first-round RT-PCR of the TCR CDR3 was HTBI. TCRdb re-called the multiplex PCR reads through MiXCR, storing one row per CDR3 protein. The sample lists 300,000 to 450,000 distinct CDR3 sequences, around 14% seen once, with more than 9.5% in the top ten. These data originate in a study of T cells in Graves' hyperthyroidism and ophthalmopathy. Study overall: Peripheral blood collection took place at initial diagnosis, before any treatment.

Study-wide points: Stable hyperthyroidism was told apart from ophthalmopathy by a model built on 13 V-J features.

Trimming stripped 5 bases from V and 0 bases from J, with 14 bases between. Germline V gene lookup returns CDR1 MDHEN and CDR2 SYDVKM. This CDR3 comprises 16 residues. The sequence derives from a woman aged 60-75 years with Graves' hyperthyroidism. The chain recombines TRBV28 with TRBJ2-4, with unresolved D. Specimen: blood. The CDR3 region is CASSTDLRLAKNIQYL. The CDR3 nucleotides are TGTGCCAGCAGTACTGATCTGCGCCTAGCCAAAAACATTCAGTACCTC.